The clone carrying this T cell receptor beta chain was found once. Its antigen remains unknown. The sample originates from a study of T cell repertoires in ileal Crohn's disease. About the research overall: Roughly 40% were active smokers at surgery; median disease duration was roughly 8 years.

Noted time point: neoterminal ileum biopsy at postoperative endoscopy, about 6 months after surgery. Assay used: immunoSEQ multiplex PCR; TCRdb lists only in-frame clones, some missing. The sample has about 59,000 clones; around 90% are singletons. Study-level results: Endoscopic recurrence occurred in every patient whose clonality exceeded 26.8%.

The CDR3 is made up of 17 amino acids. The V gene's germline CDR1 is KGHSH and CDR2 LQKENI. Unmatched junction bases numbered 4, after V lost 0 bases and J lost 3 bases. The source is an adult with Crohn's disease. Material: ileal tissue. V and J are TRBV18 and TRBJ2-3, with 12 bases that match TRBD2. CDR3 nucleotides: TGTGCCAGCTCACCACCGGCTAGCGGGGGGGTGACAGATACGCAGTATTTT. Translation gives CASSPPASGGVTDTQYF.